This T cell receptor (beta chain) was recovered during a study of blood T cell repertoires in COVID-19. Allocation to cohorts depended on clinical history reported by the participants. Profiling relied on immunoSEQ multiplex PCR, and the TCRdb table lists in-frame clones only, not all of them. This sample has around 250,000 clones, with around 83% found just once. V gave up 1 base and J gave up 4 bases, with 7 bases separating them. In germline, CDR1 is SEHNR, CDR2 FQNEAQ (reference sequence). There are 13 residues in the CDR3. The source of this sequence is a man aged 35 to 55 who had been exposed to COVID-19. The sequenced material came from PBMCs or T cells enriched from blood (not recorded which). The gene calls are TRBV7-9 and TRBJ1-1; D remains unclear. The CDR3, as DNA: TGTGCCAGCAGCTTAGACCGCAGCACTGAAGCTTTCTTT. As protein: CASSLDRSTEAFF.